The T cell receptor beta chain described here comes from a study of response to subunit inactivated influenza vaccine. Notes on the study in general: The authors suggested that every seasonal influenza vaccination recruits few new T cells.

In germline, CDR1 is SGHRS, CDR2 YFSETQ. The germline V and J ends were trimmed by 5 bases and 4 bases, with 15 bases remaining between them. CDR3 length equals 14 residues. Regarding this clonotype: Its antigen remains unknown.

MiXCR was run by TCRdb on the RT-PCR reads, yielding one entry per CDR3 protein. The table has 600,000 to 700,000 distinct CDR3 sequences, approximately 15% seen once. This sequence was found in a man between 50 and 59 years old who received an inactivated influenza vaccine. V and J are TRBV5-1 and TRBJ1-1; tentatively, D is TRBD1 (6 bases). The specimen was PBMCs from blood, collected around two weeks before vaccination. The CDR3 loop reads CASRSRTEGTEAFF. CDR3 DNA: TGCGCCAGCAGGAGCCGGACAGAGGGCACTGAAGCTTTCTTT.